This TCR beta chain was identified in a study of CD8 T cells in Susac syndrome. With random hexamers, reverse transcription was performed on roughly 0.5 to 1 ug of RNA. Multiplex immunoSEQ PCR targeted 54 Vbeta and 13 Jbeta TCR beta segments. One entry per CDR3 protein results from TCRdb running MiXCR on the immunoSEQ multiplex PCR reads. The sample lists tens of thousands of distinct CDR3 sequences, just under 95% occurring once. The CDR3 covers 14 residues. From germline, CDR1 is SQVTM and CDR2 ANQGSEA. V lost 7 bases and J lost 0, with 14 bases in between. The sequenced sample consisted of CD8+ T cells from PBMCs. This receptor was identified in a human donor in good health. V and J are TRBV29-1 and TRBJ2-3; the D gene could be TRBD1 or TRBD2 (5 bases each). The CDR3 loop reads CSADPGPSTDTQYF. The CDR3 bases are TGCAGCGCCGATCCGGGGCCCAGCACAGATACGCAGTATTTT.